Below are 4 T cell receptor beta chains sequenced from a single sample in a study of radiotherapy plus CTLA-4 blockade in lung cancer. Profiled with immunoSEQ multiplex PCR; TCRdb holds only in-frame clones, not every one. The repertoire holds around 45,000 clones, with roughly 76% as singletons. Sequences were derived from peripheral blood, sampled from a patient treated with radiotherapy plus ipilimumab. Source of these receptors: a human donor with non-small cell lung cancer who had a complete response to radiotherapy plus ipilimumab.

This chain uses TRBV27 with TRBJ2-1, with 12 bases aligning to TRBD1. CDR3 length equals 15 residues. The trim removed 4 bases at V and 8 bases at J, leaving 6 bases unmatched. The germline gives CDR1 MNHEY, CDR2 SMNVEV (reference sequence). CDR3 DNA: TGTGCCAGCAGTTCACCGGGACAGGGGGCGGATGAGCAGTTCTTC. Translated: CASSSPGQGADEQFF.

This chain's CDR3 is CASSPGAGRSTDTQYF. DNA for the CDR3: TGCGCCAGCAGCCCAGGGGCGGGTCGGAGCACAGATACGCAGTATTTT. The J gene is TRBJ2-3, the V gene TRBV4-1; the D gene is possibly TRBD1 (6 bases). This CDR3 contains 16 residues. The V gene's germline CDR1 is MGHRA and CDR2 YSYEKL. V was trimmed by 4 bases and J by 0 bases, leaving 14 bases between them.

This clone has just a few counts. V and J are TRBV13 and TRBJ1-2; TRBD1 matches at 8 bases. Germline loops: CDR1 PRHDT, CDR2 FYEKMQ (reference sequence). This CDR3 is 15 amino acids long. V dropped 3 bases and J dropped 8; count of bases not matched to a gene: 11. CDR3 sequence reads: CASSLGRGRSLGYTF. As DNA, the CDR3 is TGTGCCAGCAGCTTGGGCAGGGGGCGTTCGTTAGGCTACACCTTC.

The chain links TRBV11-2 to TRBJ2-2, with D perhaps matching TRBD1 (5 bases). Germline V gene data show CDR1 as SGHAT and CDR2 as FQNNGV. Trimming cost V 5 bases and J 6 bases, with 16 bases left between them. The CDR3 length is 15 residues. The CDR3 nucleotides read TGTGCCAGCAGCAATCCGACAGTCGGGTCCGGGGAGCTGTTTTTT. This codes for CASSNPTVGSGELFF.